These 18 T cell receptor beta chains came from one sample sequenced in a study of OX40 agonist ivuxolimab in advanced cancers. Here immunoSEQ multiplex PCR was the method, and the copy in TCRdb shows in-frame clones only, minus some. The sample has around 18,000 clones, 80% to 90% seen once. The input for sequencing was CD4+ or CD8+ T cells sorted from blood, taken in a trial of the OX40 agonist ivuxolimab. The origin of the receptors is an adult with an advanced solid tumor such as melanoma, head and neck, liver or kidney cancer.

The chain is built from TRBV5-8 and TRBJ2-7; 11 positions agree with TRBD2. Germline lookup yields CDR1 SGHTS and CDR2 YDEGEE. V lost 3 bases to trimming and J lost 5 bases; unmatched junction nucleotides: 7. The CDR3 totals 15 residues. CDR3 sequence reads: CASSSGTSGFNEQYF. The CDR3 DNA follows: TGTGCCAGCAGCTCTGGGACTAGCGGTTTCAACGAGCAGTACTTC.

This chain links TRBV19 with TRBJ1-1, with D unclear. Germline V gene sequence: CDR1 LNHDA, CDR2 SQIVND (reference sequence). The length of the CDR3 is 15 residues. With 3 bases removed from V and 4 bases from J, the gap between germline ends came to 15 bases. CDR3 residues: CASSIPSPLGTEAFF. The CDR3 DNA sequence: TGTGCCAGTAGTATCCCCAGCCCCTTGGGCACTGAAGCTTTCTTT.

The chain carries TRBV7-9 and TRBJ2-2; D call uncertain. This CDR3 is 18 amino acids long. Germline V CDR1 and CDR2: SEHNR, FQNEAQ (reference sequence). V was cut by 3 bases and J by 0 bases, with 17 bases left in between. CDR3 protein: CASSFSLAPNANTGELFF. CDR3 nucleotide sequence: TGTGCCAGCAGCTTCAGCTTAGCTCCCAACGCGAACACCGGGGAGCTGTTTTTT.

The chain combines TRBV19 with TRBJ1-5; D is ambiguous. This CDR3 region has 15 residues. Looked up from germline, CDR1 is LNHDA and CDR2 is SQIVND (reference sequence). The germline V and J ends were trimmed by 2 bases and 1 base, with 9 bases remaining between them. CDR3 nucleotide sequence: TGTGCCAGTAGTATATCAATAGGGAGCAATCAGCCCCAGCATTTT. Translated: CASSISIGSNQPQHF.

This rearrangement joins TRBV5-8 to TRBJ2-3; TRBD2 aligns across 12 bases. This CDR3 has 17 residues. Unmatched junction bases numbered 9, after V lost 3 bases and J lost 4 bases. Germline CDR1 SGHTS, CDR2 YDEGEE. The DNA of the CDR3 is TGTGCCAGCAGCTCTCTAGCGGGAGGGCCAATCGCAGATACGCAGTATTTT. Its translation is CASSSLAGGPIADTQYF.

This clone appeared a few times. The CDR3 DNA is TGTGCCAGCAGTTTAACTAGCGGGAGTTTAAATACGCAGTATTTT. Its protein product is CASSLTSGSLNTQYF. V is TRBV27 and J is TRBJ2-3; TRBD2 matches 11 bases. The V gene's germline CDR1 is MNHEY and CDR2 SMNVEV (reference sequence). The CDR3 is made up of 15 amino acids. V lost 2 bases to trimming and J lost 7 bases; unmatched junction nucleotides: 5.

Only one count was recorded for this clone. The chain is built from TRBV5-1 and TRBJ2-7; D not resolved. Germline CDR1 SGHRS, CDR2 YFSETQ. V shed 4 bases and J shed 0 bases, with 2 bases lying between them. The CDR3 is 11 amino acids. The CDR3 DNA sequence: TGCGCCAGCAGCACCTCCTACGAGCAGTACTTC. It specifies CASSTSYEQYF.

The chain couples TRBV6-5 to TRBJ2-2; TRBD2 aligns across 10 bases. CDR3 length: 15 residues. From germline, CDR1 is MNHEY and CDR2 SVGAGI. Unmatched junction bases numbered 1, after V lost 0 bases and J lost 6 bases. The CDR3 is CASSYSTSGSGELFF. The CDR3 bases are TGTGCCAGCAGTTACTCGACTAGCGGGTCCGGGGAGCTGTTTTTT.

This clone was seen a handful of times. The rearrangement links TRBV9 to TRBJ1-2; D unclear. The V gene lost 0 bases and the J gene lost 8 bases, with 8 bases spanning the gap. CDR1 and CDR2 (germline): SGDLS, YYNGEE. This CDR3 has 12 residues. The chain's CDR3 is CASSVGVGGYTF. CDR3 nucleotide sequence: TGTGCCAGCAGCGTAGGCGTGGGAGGCTACACCTTC.

The chain couples TRBV19 to TRBJ1-4; D not certain. Germline-derived CDR1 and CDR2 are LNHDA and SQIVND (reference sequence). This CDR3 has 12 residues. V was trimmed by 1 base and J by 8 bases, leaving 5 bases between them. In DNA form, the CDR3 reads TGTGCCAGTAGTATAGCGGAAGAAAAACTGTTTTTT. It encodes CASSIAEEKLFF.

The chain has TRBV4-3 and TRBJ2-2; no clear D gene. V was cut by 3 bases and J by 6 bases, with 14 bases left in between. This CDR3 has 15 residues. The germline V gene encodes CDR1 LGHNA and CDR2 YSLEER. CDR3 coding DNA: TGCGCCAGCAGCCAGGGTCGTCTCGGGTCCGGGGAGCTGTTTTTT. This gives the protein CASSQGRLGSGELFF.

The chain couples TRBV19 to TRBJ1-2; 7 bases are a match to TRBD1. The CDR3 totals 14 residues. Germline V gene data show CDR1 as LNHDA and CDR2 as SQIVND (reference sequence). V lost 3 bases to trimming and J lost 6 bases; unmatched junction nucleotides: 7. The CDR3 DNA reads TGTGCCAGTAGTATGCAGGAGGGGGCTAATGGCTACACCTTC. This sequence encodes CASSMQEGANGYTF.

The CDR3 spells CASSQAVGGNYEQYF. DNA of the CDR3: TGTGCCAGCAGCCAAGCGGTTGGGGGAAATTACGAGCAGTACTTC. This chain uses TRBV4-2 with TRBJ2-7; D is perhaps TRBD1 or TRBD2 (5 bases each). The V and J ends lost 1 base and 4 bases respectively, with 14 bases between them. This CDR3 is 15 amino acids long. Germline V gene data show CDR1 as LGHNA and CDR2 as YNFKEQ.

This clone is a singleton in its sample. The chain has TRBV6-5 and TRBJ1-5; maybe TRBD1 (5 bases). Germline CDR1 reads MNHEY; CDR2 reads SVGAGI. V lost 4 bases to trimming and J lost 7 bases, with 14 bases between them. This CDR3 has 14 amino acids. CDR3 protein: CASSSAPGGQPQHF. CDR3 DNA: TGTGCCAGCAGTTCCGCTCCCGGGGGGCAGCCCCAGCATTTT.

The chain has TRBV6-1 and TRBJ1-2; no clear D. Germline V CDR1 and CDR2: MNHNS, SASEGT. V was cut by 6 bases and J by 2 bases, with 7 bases left in between. CDR3 length: 12 amino acids. In nucleotides, the CDR3 is TGTGCCAGCAGGGTAGACAACTATGGCTACACCTTC. Amino acids: CASRVDNYGYTF.

This clone is categorized as large. The V call is TRBV5-4, the J call TRBJ2-7; weak D call: TRBD1 (6 bases). The V and J ends lost 1 base and 3 bases respectively, with 11 bases between them. The length of the CDR3 is 14 residues. From germline, CDR1 is SGHNT and CDR2 YYREEE (reference sequence). The CDR3 sequence: CASSLQGSDYEQYF. The CDR3 coding sequence is TGTGCCAGCAGCTTGCAGGGGTCTGACTACGAGCAGTACTTC.

The chain uses TRBV27 and TRBJ1-5; a possible D gene is TRBD1 (6 bases). Germline CDR1 is MNHEY and CDR2 is SMNVEV (reference sequence). V was shortened by 6 bases and J by 3 bases, with 9 bases between the two germline ends. The CDR3 loop spans 13 amino acids. In nucleotides, the CDR3 is TGTGCCAGCAGAGGGGGGTACAATCAGCCCCAGCATTTT. This sequence encodes CASRGGYNQPQHF.

This chain joins TRBV19 and TRBJ2-5, with 10 bases that match TRBD2. The germline V gene encodes CDR1 LNHDA and CDR2 SQIVND (reference sequence). This CDR3 comprises 19 residues. Trimming cost V 2 bases and J 1 base; bases outside gene matches: 13. This CDR3 reads CASSIPFGLAGVAQETQYF. DNA for the CDR3: TGTGCCAGTAGTATACCCTTCGGGCTAGCGGGAGTAGCCCAAGAGACCCAGTACTTC.